This T cell receptor beta chain was captured in a study of regulatory T cells in long-lasting Graves disease. Findings and caveats of the study: For persistent Graves' patients, TCR diversity was lower than for newly diagnosed ones.

The time point was: newly diagnosed GD, antithyroid drugs for less than 3 months. Construction of the TCR library relied on RNA isolated from PBMCs. Libraries of TCR beta came from iRepertoire HTBI primers plus Arm-PCR of CDR3 regions. TCRdb fed the multiplex PCR reads into MiXCR, producing one record per CDR3 protein. This table holds a few hundred thousand distinct CDR3 sequences, about 16% found once. About this clonotype itself: Its specificity is unknown.

In germline, CDR1 is MNHEY, CDR2 SVGEGT. The CDR3 covers 15 residues. V lost 6 bases and J 2 bases, leaving 14 bases between the germline ends. This sample was shared with a second study, whose subject was T cells in Graves' hyperthyroidism and ophthalmopathy. That study reports: Most thyroid clonotypes expanded above 0.001 were also detected in blood.

Sequencing used peripheral blood mononuclear cells (PBMCs), obtained at new diagnosis, from a patient treated with antithyroid drugs. The gene calls are TRBV6-2 or TRBV6-3 and TRBJ2-1; D tentatively fits TRBD1 or TRBD2 (5 bases each). The sequence was obtained from a woman between 18 and 30 years old with Graves disease. The CDR3 sequence is CASSPLGVAYNEQFF. The CDR3 nucleotides read TGTGCCAGCAGCCCTCTGGGGGTAGCCTACAATGAGCAGTTCTTC.